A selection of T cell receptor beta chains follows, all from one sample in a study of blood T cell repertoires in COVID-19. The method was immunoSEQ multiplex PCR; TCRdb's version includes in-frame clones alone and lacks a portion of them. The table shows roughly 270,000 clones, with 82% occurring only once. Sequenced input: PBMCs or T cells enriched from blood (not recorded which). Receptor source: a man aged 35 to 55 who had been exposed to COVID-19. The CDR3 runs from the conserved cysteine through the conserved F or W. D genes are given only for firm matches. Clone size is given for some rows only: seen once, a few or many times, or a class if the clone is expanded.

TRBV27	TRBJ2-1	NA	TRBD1	TGTGCCAGCAGTTTATTGGGACAGGGGGCAGATGAGCAGTTCTTC	CASSLLGQGADEQFF
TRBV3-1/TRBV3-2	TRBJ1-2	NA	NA	TGTGCCAGCAGCCCCTCGGGGGGGCCCTTCACCTTC	CASSPSGGPFTF
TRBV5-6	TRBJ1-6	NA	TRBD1	TGTGCCAGCACCAAATGGACAGGGAAGAATTCACCCCTCCACTTT	CASTKWTGKNSPLHF
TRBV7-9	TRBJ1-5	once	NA	TGTGCCAGCAGCTTAGATGGGGCAGGCCAAAATCAGCCCCAGCATTTT	CASSLDGAGQNQPQHF
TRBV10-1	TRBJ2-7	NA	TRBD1	TGCGCCAGCAGCCACGGGACAGTTCCCCCCTACGAGCAGTACTTC	CASSHGTVPPYEQYF
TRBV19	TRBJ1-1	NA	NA	TGTGCCAGTTCCAAGAACACTGAAGCTTTCTTT	CASSKNTEAFF
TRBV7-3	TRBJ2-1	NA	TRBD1	TGTGCCAGCAGGAATCCGGGACAGGGGTCCAATGAGCAGTTCTTC	CASRNPGQGSNEQFF
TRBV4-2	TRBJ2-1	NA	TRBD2	TGTGCCAGCAGTCCCACTGGACTAGCGGGAGGAGCCTACAATGAGCAGTTCTTC	CASSPTGLAGGAYNEQFF
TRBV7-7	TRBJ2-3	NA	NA	TGTGCTAGCAGCACCGGAACCTCGGGAGCAGATACGCAGTATTTT	CASSTGTSGADTQYF
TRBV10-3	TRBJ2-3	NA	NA	TGTGCCAAACGGGGTCGGCTTTCAGATACGCAGTATTTT	CAKRGRLSDTQYF
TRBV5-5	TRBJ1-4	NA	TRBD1	TGTGCCAGCAGCCCCCCGACAGGGCCACTGTTTTTT	CASSPPTGPLFF
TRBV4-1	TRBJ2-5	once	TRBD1	TGCGCCAGCAGCCGAAGGACAGGGATCCAAGAGACCCAGTACTTC	CASSRRTGIQETQYF
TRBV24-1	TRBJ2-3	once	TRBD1	TGTGCCACCAGCGAACCGGGACAGGGCACAGATACGCAGTATTTT	CATSEPGQGTDTQYF
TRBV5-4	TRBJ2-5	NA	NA	TGTGCCAGCAGGCGAGAACAAGAGACCCAGTACTTC	CASRREQETQYF
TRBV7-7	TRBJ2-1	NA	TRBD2	TGTGCTAGCAGCCCGGGGGGGCCGGCTTACAATGAGCAGTTCTTC	CASSPGGPAYNEQFF